This is a list of T cell receptor beta chains from one sample in a study of blood T cell repertoires in COVID-19. Using immunoSEQ multiplex PCR, the repertoire was profiled, and TCRdb retains in-frame clones only, with some absent. The table lists a few hundred thousand clones, approximately 90% of them singletons. Sequencing used PBMCs or T cells enriched from blood (not recorded which). These TCRs come from a man aged 30-40 years who had recovered from COVID-19. Both conserved end residues are part of each CDR3. A D gene is named only where the DNA matches it firmly. A clone size is listed for some rows: how often the clone was seen (once, few, many), or a class if it is expanded.

v_call	clone_size	cdr3_length	d_call	j_call	cdr3_aa	cdr3_nt
TRBV6-5	-	14	TRBD1	TRBJ2-7	CASGGQDLSYEQYF	TGTGCCAGCGGAGGACAGGACCTCTCCTACGAGCAGTACTTC
TRBV6-5	-	14	TRBD1	TRBJ1-1	CASSYRDRDTEAFF	TGTGCCAGCAGTTACCGGGACAGAGACACTGAAGCTTTCTTT
TRBV24-1	-	13	-	TRBJ1-1	CATRPGQNTEAFF	TGTGCCACCAGGCCCGGACAGAACACTGAAGCTTTCTTT
TRBV11-3	-	16	TRBD2	TRBJ2-1	CASSLGKGGTYNEQFF	TGTGCCAGCAGCTTAGGGAAGGGAGGGACTTACAATGAGCAGTTCTTC
TRBV6-1	few	14	TRBD1	TRBJ2-5	CASSENRGRKTQYF	TGTGCCAGCAGTGAGAACAGGGGGCGAAAGACCCAGTACTTC
TRBV7-6	-	15	TRBD2	TRBJ2-7	CASSRTSGASYEQYF	TGTGCCAGCAGCCGGACTAGCGGGGCCTCCTACGAGCAGTACTTC
TRBV28	-	18	TRBD1	TRBJ2-4	CASSPSGTGGEPKNIQYF	TGTGCCAGCAGTCCCTCCGGGACAGGGGGCGAGCCCAAAAACATTCAGTACTTC
TRBV7-6	-	17	TRBD2	TRBJ2-3	CASSLLAGPALTDTQYF	TGTGCCAGCAGCTTGCTAGCGGGGCCAGCTCTCACAGATACGCAGTATTTT
TRBV5-6	-	17	-	TRBJ1-1	CASSPRSWDTKNTEAFF	TGTGCCAGCAGCCCCCGTAGTTGGGACACCAAGAACACTGAAGCTTTCTTT
TRBV6-4	-	16	TRBD1	TRBJ1-2	CASSDSIGQGIYGYTF	TGTGCCAGCAGTGACTCCATAGGACAGGGAATCTATGGCTACACCTTC
TRBV3-1/TRBV3-2	-	15	-	TRBJ1-4	CASSLGDSFNEKLFF	TGTGCCAGCAGCCTCGGGGACTCCTTTAATGAAAAACTGTTTTTT
TRBV3-1/TRBV3-2	-	18	TRBD2	TRBJ2-7	CASSQGLAGGKSSYEQYF	TGTGCCAGCAGCCAAGGACTAGCGGGAGGGAAAAGCTCCTACGAGCAGTACTTC
TRBV4-1	-	15	TRBD2	TRBJ2-1	CASSQGRGGRNEQFF	TGCGCCAGCAGCCAAGGGCGGGGGGGCCGCAATGAGCAGTTCTTC
TRBV11-3	-	14	TRBD1	TRBJ1-1	CASSLLDRGTEAFF	TGTGCCAGCAGCCTCCTGGACAGGGGCACTGAAGCTTTCTTT
TRBV7-2	-	15	TRBD2	TRBJ2-1	CASSAIAGEYNEQFF	TGTGCCAGCAGCGCGATAGCGGGAGAGTACAATGAGCAGTTCTTC
TRBV24-1	once	14	-	TRBJ2-7	CATSSQTPGGEQYF	TGTGCCACCAGCTCCCAAACACCAGGAGGTGAGCAGTACTTC
TRBV11-3	-	15	TRBD1	TRBJ1-6	CASSLRTGVNSPLHF	TGTGCCAGCAGCTTACGGACAGGGGTTAATTCACCCCTCCACTTT
TRBV28	-	12	TRBD1	TRBJ2-7	CASSSTGNEQYF	TGTGCCAGCAGTTCGACAGGGAACGAGCAGTACTTC
TRBV2	few	12	-	TRBJ2-7	CASTAGAYEQYF	TGTGCCAGCACCGCAGGGGCCTACGAGCAGTACTTC
TRBV5-1	-	13	-	TRBJ2-3	CASSSYRADTQYF	TGCGCCAGCAGCTCATACAGGGCAGATACGCAGTATTTT
TRBV7-9	-	14	TRBD1	TRBJ1-6	CASSSQGDNSPLHF	TGTGCCAGCAGCTCTCAGGGGGACAATTCACCCCTCCACTTT
TRBV6-1	-	15	TRBD1	TRBJ1-5	CASREDRVGNQPQHF	TGTGCCAGCAGGGAAGACAGGGTTGGCAATCAGCCCCAGCATTTT
TRBV18	-	16	-	TRBJ2-5	CASSPLGGPYQETQYF	TGTGCCAGCTCACCGCTCGGCGGGCCATACCAAGAGACCCAGTACTTC